This T cell receptor (beta chain) was obtained from a study of T cell repertoires in aging, cancer and after chemotherapy (dated by TCRdb to about 2019). Background on the whole study: Donors were distributed across six age groups ranging from 30 or younger to 70 or older, with at least three individuals included per group. In total, the full dataset held some 8.2 million TCR reads. To examine immunoaging and T cell reconstitution after chemotherapy, the study profiled TCR beta repertoires in peripheral blood from healthy donors and cancer patients. A cohort of 220 or so cancer patients (approximately 90 with hematological and around 120 with solid cancers) was assembled, and 95 healthy donors were included as a reference group. Paired pre- and post-chemotherapy samples in the solid tumor group came from brain tumor (glioblastoma) patients receiving temozolomide-based therapy.

The paper's findings and limits, for the study overall: Median generation probability increased over the chemotherapy interval in both cancer cohorts, suggesting repertoire reconstitution through rebound thymic output. The authors noted that the repertoire data do not allow conclusions about immunological memory after chemotherapy. Untreated patients with hematological or solid cancers showed significantly lower blood TCR diversity and higher clonality than age-matched healthy donors. In healthy donors, the decline in TCR diversity with age was mainly explained by loss of richness, whereas in cancer patients loss of evenness was also found to contribute.

This clonotype is judged large (0.1 to 1%). Its antigen is currently not known. The record has no base qualities; no much larger clone is one base away. Genomic DNA extracted from peripheral blood, rather than sorted cells or RNA, was used as the source for amplification of TCR beta rearrangements. Multiplex touch-down PCR with a mixed TRB-A/B primer pool was used to amplify rearranged TRB sequences covering the V, D and J segments. Illumina adapters and sample indices were attached to the amplicons through two consecutive PCR reactions run with Phusion HS II polymerase. The amplicons were purified from gel with the NucleoSpin Gel and PCR Clean-up kit and then assessed with Qubit and an Agilent 2100 Bioanalyzer. Sequencing of the libraries was done on an Illumina MiSeq with paired-end, single-indexed 600-cycle runs. Per the source publication's procedure: MiXCR versions 2.12 and 3.0.5 were used to process TRB sequences. Each unique CDR3 nucleotide sequence was counted as one clone, and only productive sequences with at least two reads were retained. Shannon diversity, evenness, clonality (one minus evenness), and alpha-parameterized diversity profiles from alpha 0 to 5 were included as repertoire metrics. The IGoR algorithm was used to calculate generation probabilities for clones in the paired samples taken before and after chemotherapy. TCRdb passed the public sequencing reads through fastp at Q25 and MiXCR, retaining productive beta sequences. CDR3 protein sequences are deduplicated, and each keeps its most common genes and DNA. The V and J calls were determined by TCRdb, not by the authors. Within this sample are a few thousand distinct CDR3 sequences, with approximately 25% of them counted one time only. Clones ranked in the top ten supply 5.5% of the sample.

The clonotype was recovered from a human donor with a solid tumor. The sequenced material came from blood.

The CDR3 region reads CASRLRAGPSTDTQYF. The bases read TGTGCCAGCAGGCTACGGGCGGGCCCGAGCACAGATACGCAGTATTTT. This receptor chain uses TRBV6-6 and TRBJ2-3; the D gene is perhaps TRBD2, from 5 matching bases. Cut back by 6 bases and 0 bases, the V and J ends lie 16 bases apart. Looking up the germline V gene (reference sequence) yields CDR1 MNHNY and CDR2 SVGAGI. Inclusive of the bounding cysteine and phenylalanine, the CDR3 is 16 residues long. CDR3 DNA only is kept here, 48 bases in frame from base 1.